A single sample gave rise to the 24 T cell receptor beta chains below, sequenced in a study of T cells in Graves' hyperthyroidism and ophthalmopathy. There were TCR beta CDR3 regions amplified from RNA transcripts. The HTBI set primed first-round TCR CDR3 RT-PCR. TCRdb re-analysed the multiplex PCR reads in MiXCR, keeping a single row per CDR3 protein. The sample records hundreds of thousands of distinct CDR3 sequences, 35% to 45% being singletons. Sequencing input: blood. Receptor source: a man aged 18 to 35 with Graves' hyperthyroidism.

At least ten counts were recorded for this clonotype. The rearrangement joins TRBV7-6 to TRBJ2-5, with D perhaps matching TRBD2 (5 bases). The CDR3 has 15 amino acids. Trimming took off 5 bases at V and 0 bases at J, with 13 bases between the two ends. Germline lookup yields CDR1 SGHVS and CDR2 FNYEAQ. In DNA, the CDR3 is TGTGCCAGCAGCCGACTACATACGTACCAAGAGACCCAGTACTTC. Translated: CASSRLHTYQETQYF.

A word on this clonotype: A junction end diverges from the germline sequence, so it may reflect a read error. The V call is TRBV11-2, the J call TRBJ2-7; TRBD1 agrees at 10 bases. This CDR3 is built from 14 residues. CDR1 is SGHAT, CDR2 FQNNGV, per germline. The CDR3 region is CASSLDRGHNEQYF. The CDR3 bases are TGTGCCAGCAGCCTAGACAGGGGGCACAACGAGCAGTACTTC.

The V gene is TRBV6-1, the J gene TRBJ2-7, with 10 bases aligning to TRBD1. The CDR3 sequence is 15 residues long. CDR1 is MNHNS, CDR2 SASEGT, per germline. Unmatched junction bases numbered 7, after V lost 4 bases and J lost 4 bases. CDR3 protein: CASSVHRDRGYEQYF. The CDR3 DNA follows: TGTGCCAGCAGTGTCCACCGGGACAGGGGTTACGAGCAGTACTTC.

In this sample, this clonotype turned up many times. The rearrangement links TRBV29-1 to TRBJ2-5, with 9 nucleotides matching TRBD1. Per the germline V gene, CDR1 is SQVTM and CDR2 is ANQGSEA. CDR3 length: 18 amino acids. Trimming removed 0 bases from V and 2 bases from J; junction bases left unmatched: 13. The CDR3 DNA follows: TGCAGCGTTGAAGATCCCTTCACCCGTGGACAGGGGCAAGAGACCCAGTACTTC. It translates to CSVEDPFTRGQGQETQYF. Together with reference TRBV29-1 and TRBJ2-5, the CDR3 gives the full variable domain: SAVISQKPSRDICQRGTSLTIQCQVDSQVTMMFWYRQQPGQSLTLIATANQGSEATYESGFVIDKFPISRPNLTFSTLTVSNMSPEDSSIYLCSVEDPFTRGQGQETQYFGPGTRLLVL.

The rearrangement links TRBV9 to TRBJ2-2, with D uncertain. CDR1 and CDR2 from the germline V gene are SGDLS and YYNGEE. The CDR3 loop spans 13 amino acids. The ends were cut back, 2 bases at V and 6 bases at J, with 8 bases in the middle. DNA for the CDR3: TGTGCCAGCAGCGTTTCTCTGTCCGGGGAGCTGTTTTTT. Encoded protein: CASSVSLSGELFF.

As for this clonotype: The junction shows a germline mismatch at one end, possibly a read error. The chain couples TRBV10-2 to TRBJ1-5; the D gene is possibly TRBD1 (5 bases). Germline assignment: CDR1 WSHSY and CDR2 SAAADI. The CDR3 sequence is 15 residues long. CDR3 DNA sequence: TGTGCCAGCAGTAGGACCCCCAGGGACAATCAGCCCCAGCATTTT. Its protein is CASSRTPRDNQPQHF.

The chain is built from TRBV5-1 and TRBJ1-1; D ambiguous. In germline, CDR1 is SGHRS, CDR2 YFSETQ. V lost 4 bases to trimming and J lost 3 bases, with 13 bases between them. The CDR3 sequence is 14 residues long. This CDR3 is CASSPGLRDTEAFF. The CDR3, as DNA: TGCGCCAGCAGCCCAGGTCTTCGAGACACTGAAGCTTTCTTT.

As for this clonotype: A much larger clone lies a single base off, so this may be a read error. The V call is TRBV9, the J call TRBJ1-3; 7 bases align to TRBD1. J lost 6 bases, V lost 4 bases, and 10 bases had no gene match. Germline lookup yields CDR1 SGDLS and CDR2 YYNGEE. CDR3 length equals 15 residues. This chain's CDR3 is CASSHGDRDANTIYF. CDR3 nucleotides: TGTGCCAGCAGCCACGGCGACAGGGATGCAAACACCATATATTTT.

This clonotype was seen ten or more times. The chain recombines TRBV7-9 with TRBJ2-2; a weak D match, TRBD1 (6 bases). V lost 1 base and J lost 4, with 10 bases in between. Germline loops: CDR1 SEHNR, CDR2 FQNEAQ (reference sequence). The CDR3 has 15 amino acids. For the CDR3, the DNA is TGTGCCAGCAGCTTAGTGGGGGCCATCACCGGGGAGCTGTTTTTT. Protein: CASSLVGAITGELFF.

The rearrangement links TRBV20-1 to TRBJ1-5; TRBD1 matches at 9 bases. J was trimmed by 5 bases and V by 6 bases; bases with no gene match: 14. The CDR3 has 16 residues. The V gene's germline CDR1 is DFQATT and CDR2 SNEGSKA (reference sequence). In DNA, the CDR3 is TGCAGTGCGGTCGCCGGGACAGGGAAGTGGGATCAGCCCCAGCATTTT. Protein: CSAVAGTGKWDQPQHF.

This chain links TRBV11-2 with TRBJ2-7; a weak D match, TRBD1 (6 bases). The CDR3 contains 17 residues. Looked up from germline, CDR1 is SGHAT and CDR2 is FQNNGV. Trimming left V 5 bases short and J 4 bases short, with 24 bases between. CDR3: CASSSDRQEGPYYEQYF. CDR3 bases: TGTGCCAGCAGCAGCGACCGACAGGAAGGGCCCTATTACGAGCAGTACTTC.

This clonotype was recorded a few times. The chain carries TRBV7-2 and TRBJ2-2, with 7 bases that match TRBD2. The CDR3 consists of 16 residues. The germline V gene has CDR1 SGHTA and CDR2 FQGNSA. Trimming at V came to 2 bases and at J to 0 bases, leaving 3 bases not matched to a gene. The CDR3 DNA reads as TGTGCCAGCAGCTTATCCGGGAGGACGAACACCGGGGAGCTGTTTTTT. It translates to CASSLSGRTNTGELFF.

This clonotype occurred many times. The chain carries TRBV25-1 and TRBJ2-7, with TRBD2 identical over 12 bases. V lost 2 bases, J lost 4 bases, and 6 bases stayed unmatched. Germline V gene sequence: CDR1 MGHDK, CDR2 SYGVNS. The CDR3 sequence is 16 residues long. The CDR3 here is CASSETLGTSGYEQYF. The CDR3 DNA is TGTGCCAGCAGTGAAACCCTCGGGACTAGCGGGTACGAGCAGTACTTC.

The CDR3 reads CASSLEVGLGYGYTF. DNA for the CDR3: TGTGCCAGCAGCTTAGAGGTTGGGCTAGGCTATGGCTACACCTTC. This chain links TRBV11-2 with TRBJ1-2; D unresolved. Trimming pared 0 bases from V and 4 bases from J, leaving 12 bases between. CDR1 and CDR2 (germline): SGHAT, FQNNGV. This CDR3 has 15 amino acids.

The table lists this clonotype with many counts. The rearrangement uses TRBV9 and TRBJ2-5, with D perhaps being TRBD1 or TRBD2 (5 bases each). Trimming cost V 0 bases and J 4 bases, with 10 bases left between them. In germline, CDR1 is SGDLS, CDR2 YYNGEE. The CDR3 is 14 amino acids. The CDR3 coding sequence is TGTGCCAGCAGCGTAGGAGGGGTCGGAGAGACCCAGTACTTC. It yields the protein CASSVGGVGETQYF.

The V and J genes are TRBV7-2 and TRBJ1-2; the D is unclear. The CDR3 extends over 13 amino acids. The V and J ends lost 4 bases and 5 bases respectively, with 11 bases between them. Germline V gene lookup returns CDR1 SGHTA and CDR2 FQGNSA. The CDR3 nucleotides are TGTGCCAGCAGCTCAGACGGGAAGTATGGCTACACCTTC. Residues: CASSSDGKYGYTF. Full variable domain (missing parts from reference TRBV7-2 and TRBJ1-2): GAGVSQSPSNKVTEKGKDVELRCDPISGHTALYWYRQSLGQGLEFLIYFQGNSAPDKSGLPSDRFSAERTGGSVSTLTIQRTQQEDSAVYLCASSSDGKYGYTFGSGTRLTVV.

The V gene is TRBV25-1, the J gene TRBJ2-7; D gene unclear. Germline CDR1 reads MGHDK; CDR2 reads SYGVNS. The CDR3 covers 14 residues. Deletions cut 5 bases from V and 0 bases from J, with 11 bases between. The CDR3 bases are TGTGCCAGCAGTTTCTCTCCCAGCTCCTACGAGCAGTACTTC. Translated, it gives CASSFSPSSYEQYF.

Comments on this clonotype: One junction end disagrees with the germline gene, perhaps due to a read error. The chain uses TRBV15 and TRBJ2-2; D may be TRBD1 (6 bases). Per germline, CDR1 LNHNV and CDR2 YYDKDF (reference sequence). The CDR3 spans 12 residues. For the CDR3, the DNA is TGTGCCACCAGCAGCGAATGGACAGAGCGGTTTTTT. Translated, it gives CATSSEWTERFF.

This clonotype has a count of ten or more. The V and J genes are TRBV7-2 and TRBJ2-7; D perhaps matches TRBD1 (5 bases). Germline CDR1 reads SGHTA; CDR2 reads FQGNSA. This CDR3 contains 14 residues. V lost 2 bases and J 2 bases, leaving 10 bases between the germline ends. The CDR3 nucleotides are TGTGCCAGCAGCTTAAGCAGGGCCCCCTACGAGCAGTACTTC. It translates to CASSLSRAPYEQYF.

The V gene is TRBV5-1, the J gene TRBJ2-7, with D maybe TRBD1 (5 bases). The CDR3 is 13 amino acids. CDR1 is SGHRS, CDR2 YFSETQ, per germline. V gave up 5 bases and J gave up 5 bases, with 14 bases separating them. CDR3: CASRLGPGNEQYF. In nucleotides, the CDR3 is TGCGCCAGCAGGCTAGGCCCAGGGAACGAGCAGTACTTC.

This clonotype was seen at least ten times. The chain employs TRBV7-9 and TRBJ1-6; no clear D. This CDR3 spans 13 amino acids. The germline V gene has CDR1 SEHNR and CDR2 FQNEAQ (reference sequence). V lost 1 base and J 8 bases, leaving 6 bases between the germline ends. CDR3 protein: CASSLGQHSPLHF. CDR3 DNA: TGTGCCAGCAGCTTAGGGCAGCATTCACCCCTCCACTTT.

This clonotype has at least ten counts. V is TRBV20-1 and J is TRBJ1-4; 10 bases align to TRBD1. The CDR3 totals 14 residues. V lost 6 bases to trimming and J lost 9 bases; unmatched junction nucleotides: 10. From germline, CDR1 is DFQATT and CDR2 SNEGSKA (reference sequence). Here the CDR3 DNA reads TGCAGTGCGGGGGGGACAGGGGATTACCAAAAACTGTTTTTT. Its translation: CSAGGTGDYQKLFF.

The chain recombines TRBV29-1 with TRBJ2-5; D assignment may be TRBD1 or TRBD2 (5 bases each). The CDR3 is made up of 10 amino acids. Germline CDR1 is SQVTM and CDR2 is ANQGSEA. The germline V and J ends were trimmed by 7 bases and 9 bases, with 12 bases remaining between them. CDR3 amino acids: CSGQGDAQYF. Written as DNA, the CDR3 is TGCAGCGGTCAGGGAGATGCCCAGTACTTC.

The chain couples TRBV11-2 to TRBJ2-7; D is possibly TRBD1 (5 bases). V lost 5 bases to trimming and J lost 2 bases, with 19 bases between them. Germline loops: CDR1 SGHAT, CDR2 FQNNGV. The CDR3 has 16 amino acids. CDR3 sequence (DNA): TGTGCCAGCAGCCCTAACCGACAGAGACTTACCTACGAGCAGTACTTC. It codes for CASSPNRQRLTYEQYF. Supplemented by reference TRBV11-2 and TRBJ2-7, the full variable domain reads EAGVAQSPRYKIIEKRQSVAFWCNPISGHATLYWYQQILGQGPKLLIQFQNNGVVDDSQLPKDRFSAERLKGVDSTLKIQPAKLEDSAVYLCASSPNRQRLTYEQYFGPGTRLTVT.